One sample yielded the 29 T cell receptor beta chains listed below, sequenced in a study of blood T cell repertoires in COVID-19. Generated by immunoSEQ multiplex PCR, the TCRdb table keeps only in-frame clones and is missing some. The sample includes about 99,000 clones, more than 70% of them seen just once. Sequenced input: peripheral blood. Source of these receptors: a woman at least 80 years old in a cohort sampled during active COVID-19.

The J gene is TRBJ2-7, the V gene TRBV6-6, with 12 bases fitting TRBD1. In germline, CDR1 is MNHNY, CDR2 SVGAGI (reference sequence). The CDR3 contains 15 residues. Trimming cost V 7 bases and J 3 bases; bases outside gene matches: 7. The CDR3 reads CASTAGTGGFYEQYF. DNA for the CDR3: TGTGCCAGCACCGCCGGGACAGGGGGCTTCTACGAGCAGTACTTC.

This chain uses TRBV10-3 with TRBJ2-1; 10 bases are shared with TRBD1. The CDR3 loop spans 15 amino acids. Trimming at V came to 3 bases and at J to 7 bases, leaving 6 bases not matched to a gene. Germline assignment: CDR1 ENHRY and CDR2 SYGVKD. Here the CDR3 reads CAISDRDRGKNEQFF. CDR3 bases: TGTGCCATCAGTGACCGGGACAGGGGTAAGAATGAGCAGTTCTTC.

This clone has just one count. The genes are TRBV15 and TRBJ2-4, with a weak D call TRBD2 (6 bases). Per the germline V gene, CDR1 is LNHNV and CDR2 is YYDKDF (reference sequence). V lost 8 bases and J lost 0, with 11 bases in between. CDR3 length: 14 residues. The CDR3, as DNA: TGTGCCACCCGGGGGACTCTAGCCAAAAACATTCAGTACTTC. Protein sequence: CATRGTLAKNIQYF. The full variable domain, rest sourced from reference TRBV15 and TRBJ2-4, is DAMVIQNPRYQVTQFGKPVTLSCSQTLNHNVMYWYQQKSSQAPKLLFHYYDKDFNNEADTPDNFQSRRPNTSFCFLDIRSPGLGDTAMYLCATRGTLAKNIQYFGAGTRLSVL.

This rearrangement joins TRBV4-2 to TRBJ2-5; possible D gene TRBD1, 6 bases. This CDR3 is built from 15 residues. The germline gives CDR1 LGHNA, CDR2 YNFKEQ. The V end was cut by 0 bases, the J end by 3 bases, with 11 bases between. The CDR3 here is CASSQDVSGEETQYF. CDR3 DNA: TGTGCCAGCAGCCAAGATGTGTCAGGGGAAGAGACCCAGTACTTC.

The chain combines TRBV5-4 with TRBJ2-2, with D unresolved. The CDR3 totals 15 residues. The V end was cut by 0 bases, the J end by 3 bases, with 9 bases between. CDR1 and CDR2 (germline): SGHNT, YYREEE (reference sequence). CDR3: CASSLDPRDTGELFF. The CDR3 coding sequence is TGTGCCAGCAGCTTGGACCCACGAGACACCGGGGAGCTGTTTTTT.

The V gene is TRBV24-1, the J gene TRBJ2-5; D not resolved. Germline V gene data show CDR1 as KGHDR and CDR2 as SFDVKD. The ends were cut back, 6 bases at V and 4 bases at J, with 14 bases in the middle. The CDR3 loop spans 14 amino acids. In DNA, the CDR3 is TGTGCCACCAGTAACCCACTCCGTGGAGAGACCCAGTACTTC. Its translation is CATSNPLRGETQYF.

The gene calls are TRBV2 and TRBJ1-2; maybe TRBD1 (5 bases). Germline V CDR1 and CDR2: SNHLY, FYNNEI. Trimming cost V 5 bases and J 2 bases, with 9 bases left between them. The CDR3 runs to 13 residues. The CDR3 loop is CASSQDKNYGYTF. The CDR3 DNA is TGTGCCAGCAGTCAGGACAAAAACTATGGCTACACCTTC.

This chain connects TRBV15 to TRBJ2-5; possible D gene TRBD1, 5 bases. Germline values: CDR1 LNHNV, CDR2 YYDKDF (reference sequence). The CDR3 totals 13 residues. The V gene lost 1 base and the J gene lost 3 bases, with 6 bases spanning the gap. This CDR3 reads CATSRVREETQYF. The CDR3, as DNA: TGTGCCACCAGCAGAGTCAGGGAAGAGACCCAGTACTTC.

V usage is TRBV7-7 and J usage is TRBJ1-6; perhaps TRBD1 as D (5 bases). Germline loops: CDR1 SSHAT, CDR2 FNYEAQ (reference sequence). V shed 10 bases and J shed 9 bases, with 16 bases lying between them. The CDR3 totals 13 residues. DNA of the CDR3: TGTGCCATTGCTAGGGGCCTCGGTTCACCCCTCCACTTT. Translated, it gives CAIARGLGSPLHF.

CDR3 loop: CASSLSGGGDEKLFF. The CDR3, as DNA: TGTGCCAGCAGTTTATCGGGGGGGGGCGATGAAAAACTGTTTTTT. The J gene is TRBJ1-4, the V gene TRBV27; possibly TRBD1 for D (6 bases). The CDR3 runs to 15 residues. The germline CDR1 and CDR2 sequences are MNHEY and SMNVEV (reference sequence). Trimming removed 0 bases from V and 6 bases from J, with 11 bases in between.

The chain couples TRBV5-6 to TRBJ2-1; 9 nucleotides align to TRBD2. Germline V lookup: CDR1 SGHDT, CDR2 YYEEEE. This CDR3 region has 14 residues. The trim removed 0 bases at V and 9 bases at J, leaving 4 bases unmatched. For the CDR3, the DNA is TGTGCCAGCAGCTTGGGTATAGCGGGGGTTGAGCAGTTCTTC. This gives the protein CASSLGIAGVEQFF.

The chain is built from TRBV6-4 and TRBJ1-2; D might be TRBD1 (5 bases). The V gene's germline CDR1 is MRHNA and CDR2 SNTAGT. This CDR3 is 14 amino acids long. The germline V and J ends were trimmed by 6 bases and 2 bases, with 13 bases remaining between them. The CDR3 spells CASRAGLANYGYTF. The CDR3 nucleotides read TGTGCCAGCAGAGCAGGGTTAGCAAACTATGGCTACACCTTC.

This clone was seen only once. This chain connects TRBV10-1 to TRBJ1-5; weak D call: TRBD1 (5 bases). The ends were cut back, 6 bases at V and 4 bases at J, with 10 bases in the middle. Germline lookup yields CDR1 WNHNN and CDR2 SYGVQD (reference sequence). CDR3 length: 13 amino acids. The CDR3 DNA sequence: TGCGCCAGCAGCAGACAGAATAATCAGCCCCAGCATTTT. This encodes CASSRQNNQPQHF.

V usage is TRBV2 and J usage is TRBJ2-7; D is possibly TRBD1 (6 bases). This CDR3 comprises 14 residues. V was trimmed by 6 bases and J by 0 bases, leaving 12 bases between them. CDR1 is SNHLY, CDR2 FYNNEI, per germline. CDR3 in amino acids: CASRSRGHSYEQYF. The DNA of the CDR3 is TGTGCCAGCAGGTCCAGGGGTCACTCCTACGAGCAGTACTTC. The variable domain in full, with the rest retrieved from reference TRBV2 and TRBJ2-7, is EPEVTQTPSHQVTQMGQEVILRCVPISNHLYFYWYRQILGQKVEFLVSFYNNEISEKSEIFDDQFSVERPDGSNFTLKIRSTKLEDSAMYFCASRSRGHSYEQYFGPGTRLTVT.

CDR3: CASSAAGQTYEQYF. In DNA form, the CDR3 reads TGTGCCAGCAGTGCGGCGGGACAGACATACGAGCAGTACTTC. The chain carries TRBV7-9 and TRBJ2-7; D is perhaps TRBD1 (7 bases). V gave up 6 bases and J gave up 4 bases, with 16 bases separating them. Germline V lookup: CDR1 SEHNR, CDR2 FQNEAQ (reference sequence). This CDR3 is 14 amino acids long. The complete variable domain, with remaining parts taken from reference TRBV7-9 and TRBJ2-7, reads DTGVSQNPRHKITKRGQNVTFRCDPISEHNRLYWYRQTLGQGPEFLTYFQNEAQLEKSRLLSDRFSAERPKGSFSTLEIQRTEQGDSAMYLCASSAAGQTYEQYFGPGTRLTVT.

V is TRBV5-6 and J is TRBJ1-6; 7 bases map to TRBD1. J lost 7 bases, V lost 7 bases, and 8 bases had no gene match. Germline assignment: CDR1 SGHDT and CDR2 YYEEEE. CDR3 length: 14 residues. The CDR3 DNA reads as TGTGCCAGCGGGGGGACAGAATTCAATTCACCCCTCCACTTT. This codes for CASGGTEFNSPLHF.

The chain couples TRBV6-6 to TRBJ1-1; D is undetermined. V lost 7 bases and J 1 base, leaving 10 bases between the germline ends. Germline CDR1 and CDR2: MNHNY and SVGAGI (reference sequence). The CDR3 covers 13 residues. The DNA of the CDR3 is TGTGCCAGCATCTTGACTAGGAACACTGAAGCTTTCTTT. Its protein product is CASILTRNTEAFF.

In this sample, this clone turned up a few times. The gene calls are TRBV6-5 and TRBJ2-7, with TRBD2 matching 12 bases. This CDR3 is 16 amino acids long. Trimming removed 1 base from V and 6 bases from J; junction bases left unmatched: 7. The germline CDR1 and CDR2 sequences are MNHEY and SVGAGI. Here the CDR3 DNA reads TGTGCCAGCAGTTACTTGCTAGCGGGGGGGGGCCGCGAGCAGTACTTC. Amino acid sequence: CASSYLLAGGGREQYF.

The J gene is TRBJ1-2, the V gene TRBV6-2 or TRBV6-3; the D is unclear. The CDR3 spans 13 residues. CDR1 and CDR2 (germline): MNHEY, SVGEGT. Deletions cut 2 bases from V and 8 bases from J, with 12 bases between. The CDR3 region has the DNA TGTGCCAGCAGTTACATGGCAGGAGGAGGCTACACCTTC. Translated, it gives CASSYMAGGGYTF.

The J gene is TRBJ1-3, the V gene TRBV19; 7 bases map to TRBD1. From germline, CDR1 is LNHDA and CDR2 SQIVND (reference sequence). V dropped 7 bases and J dropped 3; count of bases not matched to a gene: 6. The CDR3 contains 14 residues. The CDR3 DNA follows: TGTGCCAGTAACAAGGGGGCCTTTGGAAACACCATATATTTT. Translated, it gives CASNKGAFGNTIYF.

The chain carries TRBV5-1 and TRBJ1-4, with D maybe TRBD1 (6 bases). V lost 3 bases and J 0 bases, leaving 12 bases between the germline ends. The germline V gene has CDR1 SGHRS and CDR2 YFSETQ. This CDR3 region has 16 residues. The CDR3 region is CASSSGQPATNEKLFF. CDR3 DNA sequence: TGCGCCAGCAGCTCAGGACAGCCTGCAACTAATGAAAAACTGTTTTTT.

The chain has TRBV14 and TRBJ1-1; D call uncertain. Trimming pared 5 bases from V and 4 bases from J, leaving 20 bases between. This CDR3 contains 16 residues. Germline V gene data show CDR1 as SGHDN and CDR2 as FVKESK. The CDR3 loop reads CASSYGPGKSGTEAFF. The CDR3 coding sequence is TGTGCCAGCAGCTATGGGCCCGGAAAAAGTGGCACTGAAGCTTTCTTT.

This chain connects TRBV7-2 to TRBJ2-3; 12 bases fit TRBD2. CDR1 is SGHTA, CDR2 FQGNSA, per germline. The CDR3 is 16 residues long. Trimming took 5 bases from V and 2 from J; bases not matched to a gene: 5. This chain's CDR3 is CASSLRLAGATDTQYF. The CDR3 nucleotides read TGTGCCAGCAGCCTTCGACTAGCGGGAGCCACAGATACGCAGTATTTT.

The rearrangement joins TRBV27 to TRBJ1-1; tentatively, D is TRBD1 (5 bases). Germline loops: CDR1 MNHEY, CDR2 SMNVEV (reference sequence). With 9 bases removed from V and 0 bases from J, the gap between germline ends came to 14 bases. The CDR3 consists of 14 residues. The CDR3 DNA reads as TGTGCCAGTACAGGAGGGAGGATGAACACTGAAGCTTTCTTT. Protein sequence: CASTGGRMNTEAFF.

V and J are TRBV4-1 and TRBJ2-1; 7 nucleotides align to TRBD2. This CDR3 is built from 17 residues. V dropped 5 bases and J dropped 2; count of bases not matched to a gene: 12. Germline CDR1 MGHRA, CDR2 YSYEKL. Written as DNA, the CDR3 is TGCGCCAGCAGCTCCCATGGGCTAGCGGCTACCTACAATGAGCAGTTCTTC. It translates to CASSSHGLAATYNEQFF.

The V call is TRBV27, the J call TRBJ2-5; 9 bases fit TRBD2. CDR3 length: 13 residues. Looked up from germline, CDR1 is MNHEY and CDR2 is SMNVEV (reference sequence). Losses at the gene ends were 4 bases for V and 13 bases for J; bases not matched to a gene: 10. The CDR3 DNA reads as TGTGCCAGCAGTTCGACAACCGGGACTAGCAGGTACTTC. Translated, it gives CASSSTTGTSRYF.

The genes are TRBV6-5 and TRBJ2-2; 8 nucleotides match TRBD1. The V and J ends lost 10 bases and 0 bases, in that order; junction bases with no gene match: 4. Germline lookup yields CDR1 MNHEY and CDR2 SVGAGI. CDR3 length: 14 amino acids. The CDR3: CATRQGSNTGELFF. Written as DNA, the CDR3 is TGTGCCACCCGACAGGGGTCGAACACCGGGGAGCTGTTTTTT.

The V call is TRBV19, the J call TRBJ2-7; D might be TRBD1 (6 bases). This CDR3 has 13 amino acids. Per the germline V gene, CDR1 is LNHDA and CDR2 is SQIVND (reference sequence). With 6 bases removed from V and 6 bases from J, the gap between germline ends came to 15 bases. The CDR3 coding sequence is TGTGCCAGTAGCGACACAAACAGGGCCGAGCAGTACTTC. Translation: CASSDTNRAEQYF.

This chain joins TRBV3-1 (or the pseudogene TRBV3-2) and TRBJ2-7, with TRBD1 matching 7 bases. Germline CDR1 is LGHDT and CDR2 is YNNKEL (reference sequence). This CDR3 is built from 15 residues. With V trimmed by 2 bases and J by 3 bases, 7 bases remained unmatched. CDR3 nucleotides: TGTGCCAGCAGCCAAAGCCCGACAGGGATCTACGAGCAGTACTTC. This translates into CASSQSPTGIYEQYF.